This T cell receptor (beta chain) was sequenced during a study of cytomegalovirus exposure and HLA in healthy donors. Looking at the study overall: Most donors, about 77% of 398 genotyped, fell in the Caucasian-associated ancestry cluster. Whole-study findings and limits: Reports state that TCR beta sequences accurately predicted most subjects' HLA-A and HLA-B alleles. Both high specificity and high sensitivity reportedly marked the classifier's diagnosis of cytomegalovirus status. The authors excluded some V segments, including TRBV6-2 and TRBV6-3, as indistinguishable.

Comments on this clone: Its antigen is currently unknown.

Trimming cost V 3 bases and J 2 bases, with 11 bases left between them. This CDR3 comprises 14 residues. The germline gives CDR1 SGHKS, CDR2 YYEKEE (reference sequence). Primers: 60 Vbeta forward and 13 Jbeta reverse. This table comes from immunoSEQ multiplex PCR, and its TCRdb copy is limited to in-frame clones, with some not included. The sample records about 200,000 clones, 86% being singletons. Source material: PBMCs. This sequence joins TRBV5-5 and TRBJ2-5; D is perhaps TRBD1 (5 bases). This clonotype was obtained from a woman in her twenties or thirties in good health and CMV-seronegative. CDR3 bases: TGTGCCAGCAGCTCTCCGGACACTCAAGAGACCCAGTACTTC. Its protein product is CASSSPDTQETQYF.